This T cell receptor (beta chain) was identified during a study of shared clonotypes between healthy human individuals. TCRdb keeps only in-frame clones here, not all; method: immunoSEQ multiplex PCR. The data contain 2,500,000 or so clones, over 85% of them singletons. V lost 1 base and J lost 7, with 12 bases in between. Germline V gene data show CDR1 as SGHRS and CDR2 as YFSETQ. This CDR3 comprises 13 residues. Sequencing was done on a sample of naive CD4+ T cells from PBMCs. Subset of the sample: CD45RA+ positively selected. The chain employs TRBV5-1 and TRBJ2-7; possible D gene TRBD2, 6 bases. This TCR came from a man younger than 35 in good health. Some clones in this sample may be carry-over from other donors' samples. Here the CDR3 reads CASSLIVGGEQYF. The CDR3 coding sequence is TGCGCCAGCAGCTTGATAGTGGGAGGAGAGCAGTACTTC.